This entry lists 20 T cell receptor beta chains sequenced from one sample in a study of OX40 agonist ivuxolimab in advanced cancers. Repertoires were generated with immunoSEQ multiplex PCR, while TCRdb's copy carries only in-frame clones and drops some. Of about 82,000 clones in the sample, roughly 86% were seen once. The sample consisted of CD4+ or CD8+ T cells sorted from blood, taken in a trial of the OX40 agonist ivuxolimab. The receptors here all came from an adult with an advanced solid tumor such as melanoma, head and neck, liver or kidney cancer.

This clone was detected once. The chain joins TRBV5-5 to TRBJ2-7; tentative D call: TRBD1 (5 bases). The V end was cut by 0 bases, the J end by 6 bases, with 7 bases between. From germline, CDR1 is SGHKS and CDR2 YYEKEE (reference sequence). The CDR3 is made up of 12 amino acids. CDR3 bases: TGTGCCAGCAGCTTGGGGGGCGGCGAGCAGTACTTC. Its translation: CASSLGGGEQYF.

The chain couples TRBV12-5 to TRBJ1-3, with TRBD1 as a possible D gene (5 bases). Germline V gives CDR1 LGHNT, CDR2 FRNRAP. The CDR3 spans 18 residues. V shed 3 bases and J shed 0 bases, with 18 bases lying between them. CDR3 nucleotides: TGTGCTAGTGGTTTTTTGGTGGGGGGTCCAAGCTCTGGAAACACCATATATTTT. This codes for CASGFLVGGPSSGNTIYF.

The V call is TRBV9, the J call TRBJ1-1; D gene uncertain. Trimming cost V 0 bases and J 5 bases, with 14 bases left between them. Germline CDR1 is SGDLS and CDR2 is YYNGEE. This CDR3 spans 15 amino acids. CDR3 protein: CASSVANTRRTEAFF. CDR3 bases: TGTGCCAGCAGCGTAGCTAATACTAGGAGGACTGAAGCTTTCTTT.

CDR3 amino acids: CASSHGYGYTF. In nucleotides, the CDR3 is TGTGCCAGCAGCCATGGCTATGGCTACACCTTC. V usage is TRBV14 and J usage is TRBJ1-2; D remains unclear. This CDR3 has 11 amino acids. Trimming stripped 3 bases from V and 4 bases from J, with 3 bases between. CDR1 and CDR2 (germline): SGHDN, FVKESK.

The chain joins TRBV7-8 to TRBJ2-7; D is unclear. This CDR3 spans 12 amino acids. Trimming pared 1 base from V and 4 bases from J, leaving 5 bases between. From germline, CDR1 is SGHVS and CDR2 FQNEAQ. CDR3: CASSLVGYEQYF. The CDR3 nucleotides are TGTGCCAGCAGCTTAGTGGGATACGAGCAGTACTTC.

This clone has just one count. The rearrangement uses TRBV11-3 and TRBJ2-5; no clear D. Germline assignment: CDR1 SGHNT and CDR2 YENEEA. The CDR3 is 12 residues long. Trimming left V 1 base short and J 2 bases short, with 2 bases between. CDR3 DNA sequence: TGTGCCAGCAGCTTAGTTCAAGAGACCCAGTACTTC. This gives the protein CASSLVQETQYF. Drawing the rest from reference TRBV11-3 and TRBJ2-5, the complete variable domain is EAGVVQSPRYKIIEKKQPVAFWCNPISGHNTLYWYLQNLGQGPELLIRYENEEAVDDSQLPKDRFSAERLKGVDSTLKIQPAELGDSAVYLCASSLVQETQYFGPGTRLLVL.

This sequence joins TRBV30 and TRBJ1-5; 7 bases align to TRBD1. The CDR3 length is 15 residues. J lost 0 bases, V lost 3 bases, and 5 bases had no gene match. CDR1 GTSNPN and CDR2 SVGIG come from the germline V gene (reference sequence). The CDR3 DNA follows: TGTGCCTGGAGCCGGGACAGTTATAGCAATCAGCCCCAGCATTTT. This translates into CAWSRDSYSNQPQHF.

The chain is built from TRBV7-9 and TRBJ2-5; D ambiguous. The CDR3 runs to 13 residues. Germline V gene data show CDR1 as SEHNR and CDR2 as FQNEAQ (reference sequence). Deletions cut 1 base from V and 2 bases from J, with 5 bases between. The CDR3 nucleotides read TGTGCCAGCAGCTTAGGGGGACAAGAGACCCAGTACTTC. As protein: CASSLGGQETQYF.

The CDR3 loop reads CASTTPTGANVLTF. The CDR3 coding sequence is TGTGCCAGCACGACACCAACTGGGGCCAACGTCCTGACTTTC. This rearrangement joins TRBV2 to TRBJ2-6; D call uncertain. Deletions cut 7 bases from V and 2 bases from J, with 9 bases between. CDR1 and CDR2 (germline): SNHLY, FYNNEI. The CDR3 runs 14 residues.

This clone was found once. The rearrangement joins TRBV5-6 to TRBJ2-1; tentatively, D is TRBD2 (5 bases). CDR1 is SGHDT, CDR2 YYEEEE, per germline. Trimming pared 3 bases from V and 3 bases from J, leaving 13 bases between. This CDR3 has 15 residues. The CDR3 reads CASSSGLLFYNEQFF. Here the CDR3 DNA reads TGTGCCAGCAGCTCCGGACTCCTCTTCTACAATGAGCAGTTCTTC.

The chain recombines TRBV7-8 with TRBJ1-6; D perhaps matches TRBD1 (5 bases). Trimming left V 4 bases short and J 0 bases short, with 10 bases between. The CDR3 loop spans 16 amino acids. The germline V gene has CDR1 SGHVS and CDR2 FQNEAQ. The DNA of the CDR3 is TGTGCCAGCAGCTATTCAGGGTTCTCCTATAATTCACCCCTCCACTTT. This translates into CASSYSGFSYNSPLHF.

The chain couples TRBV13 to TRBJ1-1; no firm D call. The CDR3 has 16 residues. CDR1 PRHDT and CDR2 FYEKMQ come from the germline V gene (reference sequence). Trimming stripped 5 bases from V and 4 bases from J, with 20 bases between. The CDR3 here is CASSDRGGLIITEAFF. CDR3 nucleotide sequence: TGTGCCAGCAGCGACCGAGGCGGACTGATAATCACTGAAGCTTTCTTT.

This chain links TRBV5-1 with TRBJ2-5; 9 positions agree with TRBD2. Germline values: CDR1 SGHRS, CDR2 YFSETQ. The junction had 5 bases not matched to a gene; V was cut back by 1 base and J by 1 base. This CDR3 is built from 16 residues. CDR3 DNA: TGCGCCAGCAGCTTGATGCGGGGGGGAGTCCAAGAGACCCAGTACTTC. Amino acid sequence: CASSLMRGGVQETQYF.

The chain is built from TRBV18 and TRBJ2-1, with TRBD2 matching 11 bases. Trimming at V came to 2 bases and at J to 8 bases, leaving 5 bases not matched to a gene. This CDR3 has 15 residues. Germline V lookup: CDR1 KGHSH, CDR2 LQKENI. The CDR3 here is CASSPTLAGGDEQFF. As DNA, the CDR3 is TGTGCCAGCTCACCAACTTTAGCGGGAGGGGATGAGCAGTTCTTC.

CDR3: CASSLGTAVVGTEAFF. CDR3 sequence (DNA): TGTGCCAGCAGCCTAGGTACGGCAGTTGTTGGCACTGAAGCTTTCTTT. The chain is built from TRBV7-8 and TRBJ1-1, with D hard to call. The CDR3 runs 16 residues. V was cut by 5 bases and J by 4 bases, with 20 bases left in between. The V gene's germline CDR1 is SGHVS and CDR2 FQNEAQ.

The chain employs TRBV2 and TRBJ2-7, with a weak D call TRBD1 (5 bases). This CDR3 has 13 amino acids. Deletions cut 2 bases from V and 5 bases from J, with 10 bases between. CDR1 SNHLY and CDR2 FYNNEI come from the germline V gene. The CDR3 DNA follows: TGTGCCAGCAGTGAATGGCAGGGAAACGAGCAGTACTTC. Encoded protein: CASSEWQGNEQYF.

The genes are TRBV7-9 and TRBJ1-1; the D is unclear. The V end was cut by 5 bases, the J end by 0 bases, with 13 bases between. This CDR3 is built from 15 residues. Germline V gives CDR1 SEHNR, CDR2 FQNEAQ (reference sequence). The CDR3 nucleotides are TGTGCCAGCAGCCCCCGACACTTTTTGAACACTGAAGCTTTCTTT. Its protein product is CASSPRHFLNTEAFF.

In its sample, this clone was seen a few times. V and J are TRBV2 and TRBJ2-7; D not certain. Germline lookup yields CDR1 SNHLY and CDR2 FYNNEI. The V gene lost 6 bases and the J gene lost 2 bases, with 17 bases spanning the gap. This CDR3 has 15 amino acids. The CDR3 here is CASSPDHRSPYEQYF. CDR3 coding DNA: TGTGCCAGCAGCCCGGACCATCGATCACCCTACGAGCAGTACTTC.

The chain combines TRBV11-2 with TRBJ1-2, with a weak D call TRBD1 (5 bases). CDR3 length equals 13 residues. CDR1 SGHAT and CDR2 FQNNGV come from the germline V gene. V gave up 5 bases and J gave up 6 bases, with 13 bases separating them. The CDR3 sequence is CASSPSGGDGYTF. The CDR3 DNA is TGTGCCAGCAGCCCGTCCGGAGGGGATGGCTACACCTTC.

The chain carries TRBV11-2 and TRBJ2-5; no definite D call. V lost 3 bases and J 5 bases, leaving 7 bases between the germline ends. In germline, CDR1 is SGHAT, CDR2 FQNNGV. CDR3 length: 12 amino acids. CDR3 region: CASSFYSETQYF. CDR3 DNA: TGTGCCAGCAGCTTTTATTCGGAGACCCAGTACTTC.